The following is a T cell receptor beta chain sequence with its context. TCR beta CDR3 regions were amplified from RNA transcripts. A first-round RT-PCR of the TCR CDR3 used the HTBI primer set. TCRdb passed the multiplex PCR reads through MiXCR, listing each CDR3 protein once. The sample yields 300,000 to 400,000 distinct CDR3 sequences, roughly 14% seen once. This record comes from a study of T cells in Graves' hyperthyroidism and ophthalmopathy. CDR1 SGHVS and CDR2 FQNEAQ come from the germline V gene. The CDR3 runs 14 residues. V was clipped by 1 base and J by 1 base, with 8 bases between them. An approximately 10 ml volume of fresh peripheral blood provided the PBMCs.

V usage is TRBV7-8 and J usage is TRBJ2-7, with D uncertain. This TCR was recovered from a woman aged 25-40 years with Graves' ophthalmopathy. The sample comprised blood. This CDR3 is CASSLVDNSYEQYF. DNA of the CDR3: TGTGCCAGCAGCTTAGTTGATAATTCCTACGAGCAGTACTTC.